The 32 T cell receptor beta chains reported below all come from one sample, sequenced in a study of blood T cell repertoires in COVID-19. TCRdb keeps only in-frame clones here, not all; method: immunoSEQ multiplex PCR. This sample yields about 260,000 clones, of which 91% are seen a single time; just over 2.5% belongs to the top ten. Sequenced: peripheral blood. The receptors derive from a young adult with COVID-19, enrolled during active disease.

V and J are TRBV27 and TRBJ2-7; tentatively, D is TRBD2 (5 bases). Germline V gives CDR1 MNHEY, CDR2 SMNVEV (reference sequence). This CDR3 region has 12 residues. The V end lost 2 bases, the J end lost 6 bases, and 8 bases lay between the germline ends. The CDR3, as DNA: TGTGCCAGCAGTTTAGACGGACTCGAGCAGTACTTC. It translates to CASSLDGLEQYF.

The V gene is TRBV24-1, the J gene TRBJ2-1, with D possibly being TRBD1 (6 bases). There are 14 residues in the CDR3. Deletions cut 1 base from V and 4 bases from J, with 7 bases between. CDR1 is KGHDR, CDR2 SFDVKD, per germline. The DNA of the CDR3 is TGTGCCACCAGTGATTTTACAGGGTACAATGAGCAGTTCTTC. Protein sequence: CATSDFTGYNEQFF.

V is TRBV7-2 and J is TRBJ1-2; 7 nucleotides agree with TRBD1. Germline V gives CDR1 SGHTA, CDR2 FQGNSA. Losses at the gene ends were 5 bases for V and 8 bases for J; bases not matched to a gene: 11. The CDR3 runs to 14 residues. The CDR3 loop reads CASSLGGRASGYTF. For the CDR3, the DNA is TGTGCCAGCAGCCTAGGGGGCAGGGCAAGCGGCTACACCTTC. The full variable domain, in which reference TRBV7-2 and TRBJ1-2 provide the parts outside the CDR3, is GAGVSQSPSNKVTEKGKDVELRCDPISGHTALYWYRQSLGQGLEFLIYFQGNSAPDKSGLPSDRFSAERTGGSVSTLTIQRTQQEDSAVYLCASSLGGRASGYTFGSGTRLTVV.

Only a few counts were recorded for this clone. V is TRBV19 and J is TRBJ1-1; 9 nucleotides agree with TRBD1. The CDR3 is made up of 16 amino acids. V was clipped by 5 bases and J by 3 bases; unmatched bases: 10. Germline CDR1 and CDR2: LNHDA and SQIVND (reference sequence). Here the CDR3 reads CASSLSGTGKDTEAFF. CDR3 coding DNA: TGTGCCAGTAGTTTATCCGGGACAGGGAAGGACACTGAAGCTTTCTTT.

The J gene is TRBJ2-1, the V gene TRBV29-1, with TRBD2 matching over 8 bases. The CDR3 runs 17 residues. After removal of 5 bases from V and 5 bases from J, the junction contained 17 bases not matched to a gene. Germline V gene sequence: CDR1 SQVTM, CDR2 ANQGSEA. In nucleotides, the CDR3 is TGCAGCGTTAACTCTCTAGCGGGTGCGCCTAGGGACAATGAGCAGTTCTTC. Translating gives CSVNSLAGAPRDNEQFF.

The chain couples TRBV28 to TRBJ2-5; D gene unclear. Per germline, CDR1 MDHEN and CDR2 SYDVKM. The CDR3 sequence is 12 residues long. V was clipped by 6 bases and J by 3 bases, with 8 bases between them. The CDR3 sequence is CASSPLEETQYF. CDR3 nucleotide sequence: TGTGCCAGCAGCCCCCTTGAAGAGACCCAGTACTTC.

V and J are TRBV28 and TRBJ1-2; D is undetermined. Trimming removed 3 bases from V and 4 bases from J, with 3 bases in between. Germline V lookup: CDR1 MDHEN, CDR2 SYDVKM. The CDR3 consists of 11 residues. The CDR3 spells CASSLRYGYTF. The CDR3 nucleotides are TGTGCCAGCAGTTTGCGCTATGGCTACACCTTC.

The V and J genes are TRBV24-1 and TRBJ2-7; D unclear. With 1 base removed from V and 2 bases from J, the gap between germline ends came to 8 bases. The CDR3 is 14 residues long. CDR1 KGHDR and CDR2 SFDVKD come from the germline V gene. The CDR3 reads CATSDFYRPYEQYF. CDR3 sequence (DNA): TGTGCCACCAGTGATTTTTACAGACCCTACGAGCAGTACTTC.

This clone appeared once. The chain couples TRBV29-1 to TRBJ2-7; TRBD1 is a possible D gene (5 bases). CDR1 is SQVTM, CDR2 ANQGSEA, per germline. The CDR3 is 12 residues long. Trimming left V 1 base short and J 6 bases short, with 10 bases between. CDR3 residues: CSVEGRVGEQYF. The CDR3 DNA sequence: TGCAGCGTTGAAGGCAGGGTAGGCGAGCAGTACTTC.

This sequence joins TRBV20-1 and TRBJ2-3; 7 bases align to TRBD2. Trimming cost V 3 bases and J 1 base; bases outside gene matches: 1. CDR3 length: 13 amino acids. Germline lookup yields CDR1 DFQATT and CDR2 SNEGSKA (reference sequence). The DNA for the CDR3 is TGCAGTGCTAGTACTAGCGGCACAGATACGCAGTATTTT. It is translated as CSASTSGTDTQYF.

The chain carries TRBV30 and TRBJ2-5; TRBD2 aligns across 7 bases. V dropped 8 bases and J dropped 5; count of bases not matched to a gene: 11. CDR1 is GTSNPN, CDR2 SVGIG, per germline (reference sequence). The CDR3 is 13 residues long. As DNA, the CDR3 is TGTGCCGGGAAGAGCGGGATTGGGGAGACCCAGTACTTC. This encodes CAGKSGIGETQYF.

J is TRBJ1-1 and V is TRBV25-1, with D possibly being TRBD1 (5 bases). The CDR3 loop spans 12 amino acids. The germline V and J ends were trimmed by 6 bases and 5 bases, with 10 bases remaining between them. Germline V gene sequence: CDR1 MGHDK, CDR2 SYGVNS. CDR3 DNA: TGTGCCAGCAGATCAGGGTTTACTGAAGCTTTCTTT. Its translation is CASRSGFTEAFF.

The genes are TRBV4-3 and TRBJ1-4, with 7 bases that match TRBD1. Looked up from germline, CDR1 is LGHNA and CDR2 is YSLEER. The CDR3 sequence is 16 residues long. Trimming at V came to 1 base and at J to 3 bases, leaving 5 bases not matched to a gene. The CDR3 is CASSQGKGAANEKLFF. The CDR3 region has the DNA TGCGCCAGCAGCCAAGGTAAGGGGGCTGCTAATGAAAAACTGTTTTTT.

The chain carries TRBV2 and TRBJ1-6, with TRBD1 as a possible D gene (5 bases). The CDR3 sequence is 14 residues long. Between the trimmed V and J ends, which lost 1 base and 7 bases, there was a span of 8 bases. Germline V lookup: CDR1 SNHLY, CDR2 FYNNEI. The CDR3 spells CASSEGGVNSPLHF. In DNA form, the CDR3 reads TGTGCCAGCAGTGAAGGGGGGGTGAATTCACCCCTCCACTTT. The full variable domain, in which reference TRBV2 and TRBJ1-6 provide the parts outside the CDR3, is EPEVTQTPSHQVTQMGQEVILRCVPISNHLYFYWYRQILGQKVEFLVSFYNNEISEKSEIFDDQFSVERPDGSNFTLKIRSTKLEDSAMYFCASSEGGVNSPLHFGNGTRLTVT.

The rearrangement links TRBV4-2 to TRBJ1-1; 7 positions agree with TRBD1. Trimming cost V 3 bases and J 6 bases; bases outside gene matches: 7. The CDR3 runs 14 residues. Per germline, CDR1 LGHNA and CDR2 YNFKEQ. The CDR3: CASSQPDRAPEAFF. The CDR3 region has the DNA TGTGCCAGCAGCCAGCCCGACAGGGCTCCTGAAGCTTTCTTT.

The CDR3 DNA sequence: TGTGCCTGGAGTGAGGGGAGGGGTGAAGAGACCCAGTACTTC. Its translation: CAWSEGRGEETQYF. The V and J genes are TRBV30 and TRBJ2-5, with 7 bases lining up with TRBD2. There are 14 residues in the CDR3. The ends lost 1 base at V and 3 bases at J; junction bases unmatched: 5. Germline assignment: CDR1 GTSNPN and CDR2 SVGIG (reference sequence).

The chain joins TRBV7-9 to TRBJ2-3; TRBD1 matches 10 bases. This CDR3 is 18 amino acids long. CDR1 SEHNR and CDR2 FQNEAQ come from the germline V gene (reference sequence). The junction had 12 bases not matched to a gene; V was cut back by 0 bases and J by 6 bases. The CDR3 sequence: CASSLATAGTGVYDTQYF. The CDR3 nucleotides are TGTGCCAGCAGCTTAGCTACAGCCGGGACAGGGGTTTATGATACGCAGTATTTT.

The chain has TRBV29-1 and TRBJ1-2; 7 bases are a match to TRBD1. Trimming took 3 bases from V and 3 from J; bases not matched to a gene: 10. This CDR3 is 15 amino acids long. Germline values: CDR1 SQVTM, CDR2 ANQGSEA. This CDR3 is CSVDSTETGYYGYTF. The CDR3 DNA reads as TGCAGCGTTGACAGTACAGAGACAGGGTACTATGGCTACACCTTC.

This chain links TRBV29-1 with TRBJ2-3, with 13 nucleotides matching TRBD2. This CDR3 spans 19 amino acids. V gave up 3 bases and J gave up 3 bases; unmatched junction bases: 15. The germline V gene has CDR1 SQVTM and CDR2 ANQGSEA. The CDR3 bases are TGCAGCGTTGAGCCACATCGCAAACTAGCGGGAGGGGGGACAGATACGCAGTATTTT. This codes for CSVEPHRKLAGGGTDTQYF.

The V call is TRBV7-9, the J call TRBJ2-7, with D perhaps matching TRBD1 (6 bases). CDR1 is SEHNR, CDR2 FQNEAQ, per germline (reference sequence). The germline V and J ends were trimmed by 4 bases and 2 bases, with 9 bases remaining between them. The CDR3 has 13 amino acids. CDR3 protein: CASSSRGPYEQYF. The CDR3, as DNA: TGTGCCAGCAGCTCCAGGGGCCCCTACGAGCAGTACTTC.

The chain has TRBV9 and TRBJ2-3; no firm D call. Germline V CDR1 and CDR2: SGDLS, YYNGEE. The CDR3 loop spans 15 amino acids. V was pared by 0 bases and J by 1 base, with 9 bases between. The CDR3 reads CASSVAALGTDTQYF. Here the CDR3 DNA reads TGTGCCAGCAGCGTAGCTGCGCTAGGCACAGATACGCAGTATTTT.

This chain links TRBV28 with TRBJ2-4, with 7 bases matching TRBD1. This CDR3 has 17 amino acids. The V gene's germline CDR1 is MDHEN and CDR2 SYDVKM. J gave up 3 bases and V 2 bases, and 10 bases lay outside the gene matches. CDR3 sequence (DNA): TGTGCCAGCAGTTTAGGGAGAAACAGGGGATTCAAAAACATTCAGTACTTC. This codes for CASSLGRNRGFKNIQYF.

This clone has just one count. The chain is built from TRBV4-1 and TRBJ2-2, with 7 bases matching TRBD2. Germline V gene lookup returns CDR1 MGHRA and CDR2 YSYEKL. This CDR3 is 17 amino acids long. The V segment lost 0 bases and the J segment 1 base; nucleotides outside the gene matches: 5. The CDR3 sequence: CASSQDVGLVNTGELFF. The CDR3 coding sequence is TGCGCCAGCAGCCAAGATGTAGGACTAGTGAACACCGGGGAGCTGTTTTTT.

The chain uses TRBV4-3 and TRBJ2-4, with D possibly matching TRBD2 (7 bases). The CDR3 contains 17 residues. Germline CDR1 and CDR2: LGHNA and YSLEER. Trimming stripped 0 bases from V and 0 bases from J, with 12 bases between. The CDR3 coding sequence is TGCGCCAGCAGCCAAGATAGGGGGGGTCTAGCCAAAAACATTCAGTACTTC. Protein sequence: CASSQDRGGLAKNIQYF.

The genes are TRBV11-3 and TRBJ1-6, with a possible D match to TRBD1 (6 bases). The CDR3 runs 14 residues. The germline V gene has CDR1 SGHNT and CDR2 YENEEA. V shed 5 bases and J shed 3 bases, with 8 bases lying between them. The CDR3 nucleotides are TGTGCCAGCAGCCAAGGGGGCTATAATTCACCCCTCCACTTT. Protein product: CASSQGGYNSPLHF.

This clone appeared a single time. The V gene is TRBV2, the J gene TRBJ2-2; D is possibly TRBD2 (5 bases). Germline loops: CDR1 SNHLY, CDR2 FYNNEI. This CDR3 has 18 amino acids. V was pared by 0 bases and J by 1 base, with 15 bases between. CDR3 residues: CASSEASPERMNTGELFF. The CDR3 nucleotides read TGTGCCAGCAGTGAAGCTAGTCCCGAGCGGATGAACACCGGGGAGCTGTTTTTT. Combining the CDR3 with reference TRBV2 and TRBJ2-2 gives the whole variable domain EPEVTQTPSHQVTQMGQEVILRCVPISNHLYFYWYRQILGQKVEFLVSFYNNEISEKSEIFDDQFSVERPDGSNFTLKIRSTKLEDSAMYFCASSEASPERMNTGELFFGEGSRLTVL.

The gene calls are TRBV24-1 and TRBJ2-4; D is perhaps TRBD2 (5 bases). This CDR3 has 16 residues. With 3 bases removed from V and 6 bases from J, the gap between germline ends came to 17 bases. From germline, CDR1 is KGHDR and CDR2 SFDVKD. The DNA for the CDR3 is TGTGCCACCAGTGATCCCCTCGGGGAGAGTCGAAACATTCAGTACTTC. It specifies CATSDPLGESRNIQYF.

The chain employs TRBV4-1 and TRBJ1-5; TRBD1 matches 7 bases. The junction had 7 bases not matched to a gene; V was cut back by 4 bases and J by 4 bases. Looked up from germline, CDR1 is MGHRA and CDR2 is YSYEKL. This CDR3 contains 15 residues. This chain's CDR3 is CASSPQGFANQPQHF. Written as DNA, the CDR3 is TGCGCCAGCAGCCCACAGGGGTTTGCAAATCAGCCCCAGCATTTT.

The CDR3 spells CASSPLRDRVEQYF. CDR3 bases: TGCGCCAGCAGCCCATTAAGGGACAGGGTCGAGCAGTACTTC. The chain carries TRBV5-1 and TRBJ2-7, with TRBD1 identical over 9 bases. Germline CDR1 reads SGHRS; CDR2 reads YFSETQ. The trim removed 4 bases at V and 6 bases at J, leaving 8 bases unmatched. The CDR3 is made up of 14 amino acids.

The chain recombines TRBV28 with TRBJ2-2; D possibly corresponds to TRBD1 (6 bases). Trimming pared 7 bases from V and 2 bases from J, leaving 23 bases between. In germline, CDR1 is MDHEN, CDR2 SYDVKM. CDR3 length equals 18 residues. CDR3 in amino acids: CASTMGGWGRRNTGELFF. CDR3 DNA: TGTGCCAGCACCATGGGTGGGTGGGGGCGACGAAACACCGGGGAGCTGTTTTTT.

The V call is TRBV2, the J call TRBJ2-3, with a weak D call TRBD2 (7 bases). CDR1 SNHLY and CDR2 FYNNEI come from the germline V gene. V was trimmed by 5 bases and J by 2 bases, leaving 17 bases between them. This CDR3 contains 16 residues. CDR3 coding DNA: TGTGCCAGCAGTAAGGGGGGGGCTAGCGCCACAGATACGCAGTATTTT. Its protein product is CASSKGGASATDTQYF. The whole variable domain, remainder taken from reference TRBV2 and TRBJ2-3, is EPEVTQTPSHQVTQMGQEVILRCVPISNHLYFYWYRQILGQKVEFLVSFYNNEISEKSEIFDDQFSVERPDGSNFTLKIRSTKLEDSAMYFCASSKGGASATDTQYFGPGTRLTVL.

V gene TRBV6-1 combines with J gene TRBJ2-3, with TRBD1 identical over 8 bases. The J segment lost 4 bases and the V segment lost 0 bases, leaving 3 bases of the junction unmatched. Germline V CDR1 and CDR2: MNHNS, SASEGT. The CDR3 spans 15 residues. The CDR3 DNA reads as TGTGCCAGCAGTGAAGCGCTACAGGGGGCAGATACGCAGTATTTT. It encodes CASSEALQGADTQYF.